The 32 T cell receptor beta chains below come from one sample, sequenced in a study of blood T cell repertoires in COVID-19. Libraries were prepared by immunoSEQ multiplex PCR; TCRdb keeps only in-frame clonotypes and omits some of them. The data hold 200,000 to 250,000 clones, with under 90% observed a single time. What was sequenced was PBMCs or T cells enriched from blood (not recorded which). These receptors originate from a man between 60 and 75 years old who had recovered from COVID-19.

This clone was seen a single time. The chain has TRBV27 and TRBJ1-5; 8 bases map to TRBD1. Trimming cost V 5 bases and J 4 bases; bases outside gene matches: 7. This CDR3 spans 15 amino acids. Germline V CDR1 and CDR2: MNHEY, SMNVEV (reference sequence). The CDR3 region is CASSPWTGTNQPQHF. In nucleotides, the CDR3 is TGTGCCAGCAGTCCGTGGACAGGGACGAATCAGCCCCAGCATTTT.

The chain's CDR3 is CASSFGVGTEAFF. DNA for the CDR3: TGTGCCAGCAGCTTCGGGGTGGGGACTGAAGCTTTCTTT. The V call is TRBV7-3, the J call TRBJ1-1; D is uncertain. Germline assignment: CDR1 SGHTA and CDR2 FQGTGA. V lost 3 bases and J 5 bases, leaving 10 bases between the germline ends. This CDR3 is built from 13 residues.

The chain links TRBV11-3 to TRBJ2-2; D might be TRBD2 (5 bases). The CDR3 is 16 amino acids. The germline V and J ends were trimmed by 0 bases and 2 bases, with 10 bases remaining between them. Germline V gives CDR1 SGHNT, CDR2 YENEEA. In DNA form, the CDR3 reads TGTGCCAGCAGCTTAGAGGCCGGGGAAAACACCGGGGAGCTGTTTTTT. As protein: CASSLEAGENTGELFF.

The chain links TRBV6-5 to TRBJ1-6; 9 nucleotides match TRBD1. V gave up 5 bases and J gave up 4 bases; unmatched junction bases: 3. The CDR3 sequence is 15 residues long. Germline V gene data show CDR1 as MNHEY and CDR2 as SVGAGI. The DNA for the CDR3 is TGTGCCAGCAGTCCTGGGACAGGGTATAATTCACCCCTCCACTTT. Protein: CASSPGTGYNSPLHF.

This clone showed up just a few times. This sequence joins TRBV7-2 and TRBJ1-1; tentative D call: TRBD1 (5 bases). V was pared by 2 bases and J by 7 bases, with 8 bases between. CDR1 and CDR2 (germline): SGHTA, FQGNSA. The CDR3 is made up of 12 amino acids. The chain's CDR3 is CASSLYQGEAFF. CDR3 in DNA: TGTGCCAGCAGCTTATACCAGGGTGAAGCTTTCTTT. Variable domain in full (rest from reference TRBV7-2 and TRBJ1-1): GAGVSQSPSNKVTEKGKDVELRCDPISGHTALYWYRQSLGQGLEFLIYFQGNSAPDKSGLPSDRFSAERTGGSVSTLTIQRTQQEDSAVYLCASSLYQGEAFFGQGTRLTVV.

The CDR3 nucleotides are TGTGCCAGTATGGGTACGGGGGGACATCAGCCCCAGCATTTT. It is translated as CASMGTGGHQPQHF. The chain joins TRBV19 to TRBJ1-5; D possibly corresponds to TRBD1 (5 bases). In germline, CDR1 is LNHDA, CDR2 SQIVND (reference sequence). The V end lost 7 bases, the J end lost 5 bases, and 15 bases lay between the germline ends. This CDR3 region has 14 residues.

The rearrangement uses TRBV19 and TRBJ2-5; a weak D match, TRBD2 (5 bases). Germline loops: CDR1 LNHDA, CDR2 SQIVND (reference sequence). V lost 4 bases, J lost 5 bases, and 14 bases lay in between. CDR3 size: 14 residues. CDR3 sequence reads: CASSTGSGSETQYF. DNA for the CDR3: TGTGCCAGTAGTACGGGATCCGGGTCTGAGACCCAGTACTTC.

The gene calls are TRBV18 and TRBJ1-6; D is uncertain. Germline assignment: CDR1 KGHSH and CDR2 LQKENI. V was clipped by 3 bases and J by 7 bases, with 10 bases between them. This CDR3 spans 14 amino acids. The CDR3 reads CASSPQANNSPLHF. CDR3 DNA: TGTGCCAGCTCACCCCAGGCGAACAATTCACCCCTCCACTTT.

This clone was seen once. The chain has TRBV6-5 and TRBJ1-1; possibly TRBD1 for D (5 bases). The germline V gene encodes CDR1 MNHEY and CDR2 SVGAGI. This CDR3 spans 13 amino acids. The V and J ends lost 10 bases and 3 bases respectively, with 15 bases between them. The CDR3 reads CATRAGWHTEAFF. CDR3 DNA: TGTGCCACCCGGGCAGGGTGGCACACTGAAGCTTTCTTT.

This clone was picked up one time. V is TRBV3-1 (or the pseudogene TRBV3-2) and J is TRBJ1-2, with D unclear. This CDR3 has 15 residues. Trimming cost V 0 bases and J 4 bases, with 12 bases left between them. Germline V CDR1 and CDR2: LGHDT, YNNKEL (reference sequence). Here the CDR3 reads CASSQESQPGYGYTF. For the CDR3, the DNA is TGTGCCAGCAGCCAAGAAAGTCAGCCAGGCTATGGCTACACCTTC.

The rearrangement uses TRBV24-1 and TRBJ2-2; 8 nucleotides agree with TRBD2. This CDR3 has 15 amino acids. The V segment lost 7 bases and the J segment 1 base; nucleotides outside the gene matches: 4. CDR1 and CDR2 (germline): KGHDR, SFDVKD. The CDR3 spells CATRQRGGNTGELFF. In nucleotides, the CDR3 is TGTGCCACCAGGCAACGGGGGGGGAACACCGGGGAGCTGTTTTTT.

This clone was detected a few times. The chain carries TRBV5-1 and TRBJ1-2; D is perhaps TRBD1 (6 bases). Germline-derived CDR1 and CDR2 are SGHRS and YFSETQ. CDR3 length: 11 residues. V was cut by 6 bases and J by 10 bases, with 13 bases left in between. The CDR3 sequence: CASTGGRVYTF. The CDR3 region has the DNA TGCGCCAGCACTGGGGGCAGGGTCTACACCTTC.

J is TRBJ1-6 and V is TRBV18; 9 nucleotides match TRBD1. Trimming cost V 4 bases and J 7 bases; bases outside gene matches: 5. This CDR3 is 15 amino acids long. The V gene's germline CDR1 is KGHSH and CDR2 LQKENI. The CDR3 DNA reads TGTGCCAGCTCACGCGGGACAGGGACCAATTCACCCCTCCACTTT. Its protein is CASSRGTGTNSPLHF.

The chain is built from TRBV5-4 and TRBJ2-7; 13 nucleotides match TRBD2. V trimming: 4 bases; J trimming: 3 bases; junction bases outside the gene matches: 7. CDR3 length: 16 amino acids. Germline V CDR1 and CDR2: SGHNT, YYREEE (reference sequence). CDR3 amino acids: CASSQGTSGIVYEQYF. The DNA for the CDR3 is TGTGCCAGCAGCCAAGGGACTAGCGGGATAGTCTACGAGCAGTACTTC.

The V call is TRBV4-1, the J call TRBJ1-5; TRBD1 is a possible D gene (6 bases). CDR1 is MGHRA and CDR2 is YSYEKL in the germline V gene. The CDR3 covers 16 residues. V was cut by 0 bases and J by 7 bases, with 16 bases left in between. In DNA form, the CDR3 reads TGCGCCAGCAGCCAAGAATTAGGGGGAAGAGGGCAGCCCCAGCATTTT. Protein product: CASSQELGGRGQPQHF.

V is TRBV12-3 or TRBV12-4 and J is TRBJ2-1; possibly TRBD2 for D (6 bases). The CDR3 is 12 residues long. Trimming cost V 6 bases and J 15 bases, with 18 bases left between them. In DNA, the CDR3 is TGTGCCAGCAGCCCCAGACTAGGAGGGAGGTTCTTC. Translated: CASSPRLGGRFF.

The rearrangement uses TRBV19 and TRBJ2-7, with 7 bases fitting TRBD1. This CDR3 spans 13 amino acids. Germline V gene data show CDR1 as LNHDA and CDR2 as SQIVND (reference sequence). The junction had 5 bases not matched to a gene; V was cut back by 5 bases and J by 4 bases. The CDR3 DNA follows: TGTGCCAGTAGTCGGACAGGAGATTACGAGCAGTACTTC. Translating gives CASSRTGDYEQYF. Full variable domain (rest looked up from reference TRBV19 and TRBJ2-7): DGGITQSPKYLFRKEGQNVTLSCEQNLNHDAMYWYRQDPGQGLRLIYYSQIVNDFQKGDIAEGYSVSREKKESFPLTVTSAQKNPTAFYLCASSRTGDYEQYFGPGTRLTVT.

In DNA, the CDR3 is TGTGCCAGCTCACCACCAAGTGGGACAGCCCAAGAGACCCAGTACTTC. Translating gives CASSPPSGTAQETQYF. The V and J genes are TRBV18 and TRBJ2-5, with 7 bases that match TRBD1. The junction had 5 bases not matched to a gene; V was cut back by 0 bases and J by 1 base. This CDR3 region has 16 residues. Looked up from germline, CDR1 is KGHSH and CDR2 is LQKENI.

The CDR3 here is CASSIGRGLDQPQHF. For the CDR3, the DNA is TGTGCCAGTAGTATCGGCAGGGGGCTGGATCAGCCCCAGCATTTT. V gene TRBV19 combines with J gene TRBJ1-5, with 8 bases matching TRBD1. Unmatched junction bases numbered 6, after V lost 3 bases and J lost 5 bases. The CDR3 loop spans 15 amino acids. CDR1 LNHDA and CDR2 SQIVND come from the germline V gene (reference sequence).

The V and J genes are TRBV19 and TRBJ1-2, with a tentative D call TRBD1 (5 bases). The CDR3 is made up of 15 amino acids. The V end lost 1 base, the J end lost 2 bases, and 11 bases lay between the germline ends. Germline CDR1 LNHDA, CDR2 SQIVND (reference sequence). This chain's CDR3 is CASSIAGQYNYGYTF. The CDR3 coding sequence is TGTGCCAGTAGTATAGCAGGGCAATACAACTATGGCTACACCTTC.

The CDR3 protein is CAWSVSGYGYTF. CDR3 nucleotides: TGTGCCTGGAGTGTTTCCGGGTATGGCTACACCTTC. The V and J genes are TRBV30 and TRBJ1-2; no firm D call. CDR1 and CDR2 from the germline V gene are GTSNPN and SVGIG (reference sequence). This CDR3 has 12 amino acids. Trimming left V 0 bases short and J 5 bases short, with 7 bases between.

The V gene is TRBV5-6, the J gene TRBJ1-2; 9 nucleotides agree with TRBD1. V shed 2 bases, J shed 6 bases, and the junction held 8 bases outside the gene matches. Germline CDR1 reads SGHDT; CDR2 reads YYEEEE. This CDR3 contains 15 residues. CDR3 coding DNA: TGTGCCAGCAGCTTTCGGGGACAGGGATTTGATGGCTACACCTTC. Its protein product is CASSFRGQGFDGYTF.

V is TRBV7-9 and J is TRBJ2-5, with 10 bases identical to TRBD1. Unmatched junction bases numbered 4, after V lost 1 base and J lost 5 bases. Germline V gene sequence: CDR1 SEHNR, CDR2 FQNEAQ (reference sequence). This CDR3 spans 15 amino acids. This chain's CDR3 is CASSLERTGGETQYF. CDR3 DNA sequence: TGTGCCAGCAGCTTAGAGAGGACAGGGGGGGAGACCCAGTACTTC.

The chain recombines TRBV19 with TRBJ1-4; D perhaps matches TRBD1 (5 bases). The germline gives CDR1 LNHDA, CDR2 SQIVND (reference sequence). V lost 3 bases and J 3 bases, leaving 14 bases between the germline ends. The CDR3 consists of 16 residues. CDR3 protein: CASSIGGPRANEKLFF. DNA for the CDR3: TGTGCCAGTAGTATCGGGGGACCCCGGGCTAATGAAAAACTGTTTTTT. The full variable domain, rest sourced from reference TRBV19 and TRBJ1-4, is DGGITQSPKYLFRKEGQNVTLSCEQNLNHDAMYWYRQDPGQGLRLIYYSQIVNDFQKGDIAEGYSVSREKKESFPLTVTSAQKNPTAFYLCASSIGGPRANEKLFFGSGTQLSVL.

A word on this clone: The sample has other DNA sequences that encode this CDR3 too. The chain has TRBV9 and TRBJ2-5, with D uncertain. Looked up from germline, CDR1 is SGDLS and CDR2 is YYNGEE. The V end lost 0 bases, the J end lost 5 bases, and 8 bases lay between the germline ends. The CDR3 has 13 amino acids. In DNA form, the CDR3 reads TGTGCCAGCAGCGTAGGTGGCCAGGAGACCCAGTACTTC. It yields the protein CASSVGGQETQYF.

In this sample, this clone turned up once. V usage is TRBV9 and J usage is TRBJ1-2, with D unresolved. Germline V gives CDR1 SGDLS, CDR2 YYNGEE. The germline V and J ends were trimmed by 0 bases and 1 base, with 10 bases remaining between them. The CDR3 has 15 residues. This chain's CDR3 is CASSVEQRSNYGYTF. CDR3 coding DNA: TGTGCCAGCAGCGTAGAACAGAGAAGTAACTATGGCTACACCTTC.

The chain employs TRBV18 and TRBJ1-6; D gene ambiguous. The CDR3 totals 13 residues. Trimming pared 2 bases from V and 11 bases from J, leaving 10 bases between. CDR1 and CDR2 (germline): KGHSH, LQKENI. Here the CDR3 reads CASSPREYAPLHF. The CDR3, as DNA: TGTGCCAGCTCACCAAGGGAGTATGCACCCCTCCACTTT.

This clone was counted only a few times. The chain combines TRBV11-2 with TRBJ1-3, with D possibly matching TRBD1 (6 bases). Trimming pared 1 base from V and 3 bases from J, leaving 22 bases between. Germline V gene lookup returns CDR1 SGHAT and CDR2 FQNNGV. This CDR3 is built from 19 residues. The CDR3 region is CASSLGRTKQGELGNTIYF. CDR3 DNA: TGTGCCAGCAGCTTAGGTCGGACGAAACAGGGAGAACTTGGAAACACCATATATTTT.

The V gene is TRBV19, the J gene TRBJ2-1; D possibly corresponds to TRBD2 (5 bases). The CDR3 is made up of 11 amino acids. Germline values: CDR1 LNHDA, CDR2 SQIVND (reference sequence). Deletions cut 3 bases from V and 10 bases from J, with 7 bases between. In DNA form, the CDR3 reads TGTGCCAGTAGTATCCGCGGGGAGCAGTTCTTC. Its translation is CASSIRGEQFF.

This sequence joins TRBV6-5 and TRBJ1-4; TRBD1 might be the D (5 bases). Germline V gene sequence: CDR1 MNHEY, CDR2 SVGAGI. V was shortened by 6 bases and J by 8 bases, with 10 bases between the two germline ends. This CDR3 spans 12 amino acids. CDR3 amino acids: CASRDMGEKLFF. DNA for the CDR3: TGTGCCAGCAGGGACATGGGGGAAAAACTGTTTTTT.

Points on this clone: The junction and the germline gene differ at one end; a read error may be behind it. This chain uses TRBV24-1 with TRBJ1-5, with no clear D. CDR3 length equals 13 residues. In germline, CDR1 is KGHDR, CDR2 SFDVKD. CDR3 sequence (DNA): TGTGCCACCAGTGTAGGTAGCGATCAGCCCCAGCATTTT. Its protein is CATSVGSDQPQHF.

The chain has TRBV4-3 and TRBJ1-2; 10 bases are shared with TRBD1. V shed 3 bases and J 2 bases; nucleotides not matched to a gene: 3. CDR3 length equals 15 residues. Germline CDR1 is LGHNA and CDR2 is YSLEER. The CDR3 sequence is CASSHRQGANYGYTF. The CDR3 coding sequence is TGCGCCAGCAGCCATAGACAGGGGGCCAACTATGGCTACACCTTC.